These 4 T cell receptor beta chains were all obtained from the same sample, sequenced in a study of shared clonotypes between healthy human individuals. TCRdb's table, derived via immunoSEQ multiplex PCR, lists solely in-frame clones and lacks some. Among more than 850,000 clones listed, 75% to 85% were seen once. Source material: memory CD4+ T cells from PBMCs. Subset indicated: CD45RA-negative fraction. The source of these receptors is a man between 18 and 35 years old in good health. Some clones in this sample may be carry-over from other donors' samples.

This sequence joins TRBV9 and TRBJ1-3, with unresolved D. Trimming took off 4 bases at V and 1 base at J, with 15 bases between the two ends. This CDR3 region has 16 residues. CDR1 is SGDLS, CDR2 YYNGEE, per germline. The CDR3 DNA follows: TGTGCCAGCAGCCCTTCGCCACTTCGGTCTGGAAACACCATATATTTT. This gives the protein CASSPSPLRSGNTIYF.

The chain has TRBV7-2 and TRBJ2-5, with D perhaps TRBD2 (5 bases). The CDR3 spans 13 residues. Germline CDR1 SGHTA, CDR2 FQGNSA. V shed 5 bases and J shed 5 bases, with 12 bases lying between them. The CDR3 nucleotides read TGTGCCAGCAGCCCGAGGGTTTCGGAGACCCAGTACTTC. This encodes CASSPRVSETQYF.

The chain carries TRBV5-1 and TRBJ2-3; 13 bases line up with TRBD2. The CDR3 is made up of 15 amino acids. V shed 4 bases, J shed 3 bases, and the junction held 2 bases outside the gene matches. CDR1 is SGHRS and CDR2 is YFSETQ in the germline V gene. The CDR3 is CASSPGLAGTDTQYF. The CDR3 DNA follows: TGCGCCAGCAGCCCGGGACTAGCGGGAACAGATACGCAGTATTTT.

The rearrangement uses TRBV29-1 and TRBJ2-5; D may be TRBD1 (5 bases). The CDR3 spans 12 residues. The V end lost 3 bases, the J end lost 3 bases, and 8 bases lay between the germline ends. The germline V gene has CDR1 SQVTM and CDR2 ANQGSEA. CDR3 in DNA: TGCAGCGTTGACAGGGAAAAAGAGACCCAGTACTTC. This sequence encodes CSVDREKETQYF.